Sequencing of this TCR beta chain was carried out in a study of shared clonotypes between healthy human individuals. Study-level findings and limits: Shared clonotypes: about 5.3% naive CD4, around 4% naive CD8, 2.3% memory CD4, approximately 0.4% memory CD8.

It was across several immunoSEQ plates that each subset's genomic DNA was evenly split. TCRdb keeps only in-frame clones here, not all; method: immunoSEQ multiplex PCR. Of about 2.4 million clones detected, more than 80% appear once; the ten largest clones hold over 0.12%. V lost 8 bases and J lost 6, with 16 bases in between. This CDR3 spans 14 amino acids. CDR1 and CDR2 from the germline V gene are LNHDA and SQIVND (reference sequence). CD45RA+ naive and CD45RA-negative memory subsets were separated from CD4+ cells. In regard to this clone: As yet, its antigen is unknown.

Material: naive CD4+ T cells sorted from blood. Subset specified: CD45RA+ positively selected. This rearrangement joins TRBV19 to TRBJ2-2; possibly TRBD1 for D (6 bases). The TCR was taken from a man younger than 35 in good health. The CDR3 region is CASREAQGPGELFF. The CDR3 DNA follows: TGTGCCAGTCGAGAAGCACAGGGCCCCGGGGAGCTGTTTTTT.